Presented here are 27 T cell receptor beta chains from one specimen sequenced in a study of monozygotic twins with inflammatory bowel disease. Following a re-call of the 5' RACE reads, TCRdb has one entry per CDR3 protein and lacks DNA. The sample data list 400,000 or so distinct CDR3 sequences. Sequenced sample: blood. These receptors were obtained from a human donor with ulcerative colitis or Crohn's disease, or a healthy co-twin of an affected twin (not recorded which).

V usage is TRBV5-6 and J usage is TRBJ2-1; TCRdb returns TRBD2, unconfirmable since there is no DNA. The CDR3 is made up of 16 amino acids. Germline lookup yields CDR1 SGHDT and CDR2 YYEEEE. Here the CDR3 reads CASSLAGTSGDNEQFF.

V gene TRBV20-1 combines with J gene TRBJ2-7; TCRdb outputs TRBD2, but without DNA this stays unchecked. This CDR3 is built from 16 residues. From germline, CDR1 is DFQATT and CDR2 SNEGSKA (reference sequence). The CDR3 region is CSASETPGLTPAEQYF.

The V gene is TRBV7-2, the J gene TRBJ1-1; TCRdb's D call of TRBD1 is untestable without DNA. CDR1 is SGHTA, CDR2 FQGNSA, per germline. The CDR3 has 15 residues. The CDR3: CASSKEGQANTEAFF.

The rearrangement uses TRBV20-1 and TRBJ2-3; with no DNA, the TCRdb D assignment of TRBD2 cannot be verified. CDR3 length: 14 amino acids. Germline V gene data show CDR1 as DFQATT and CDR2 as SNEGSKA (reference sequence). The CDR3 sequence is CSARDPRATDTQYF.

This rearrangement joins TRBV18 to TRBJ2-1. The CDR3 consists of 14 residues. In germline, CDR1 is KGHSH, CDR2 LQKENI. The CDR3 reads CASSPQRAYNEQFF.

The chain is built from TRBV5-1 and TRBJ2-1; the TCRdb call, TRBD2, lacks DNA for checking. The CDR3 contains 16 residues. The germline V gene has CDR1 SGHRS and CDR2 YFSETQ. The CDR3 reads CASSPIVQRGFDEQFF.

The CDR3 loop reads CASSLNSPGLEALF. This chain connects TRBV3-1 to TRBJ1-1. This CDR3 is built from 14 residues. The germline V gene has CDR1 LGHDT and CDR2 YNNKEL (reference sequence).

The chain recombines TRBV7-8 with TRBJ1-1. The CDR3 length is 15 residues. Germline V gene sequence: CDR1 SGHVS, CDR2 FQNEAQ. CDR3 loop: CASSLSLGGNTEAFF. The complete variable domain, with remaining parts taken from reference TRBV7-8 and TRBJ1-1, reads GAGVSQSPRYKVAKRGQDVALRCDPISGHVSLFWYQQALGQGPEFLTYFQNEAQLDKSGLPSDRFFAERPEGSVSTLKIQRTQQEDSAVYLCASSLSLGGNTEAFFGQGTRLTVV.

The chain joins TRBV28 to TRBJ2-5; TCRdb picks TRBD2, but there is no DNA to check that call. CDR1 and CDR2 (germline): MDHEN, SYDVKM. This CDR3 is 13 amino acids long. CDR3 sequence: CATFRGGPETQYF.

This chain connects TRBV5-1 to TRBJ2-7. Germline V gives CDR1 SGHRS, CDR2 YFSETQ. The length of the CDR3 is 13 residues. CDR3 protein: CASSLGPEYEQYF.

The V and J genes are TRBV4-3 and TRBJ2-1; TCRdb's D gene call, TRBD2, goes unchecked for lack of DNA. This CDR3 is built from 16 residues. Germline V CDR1 and CDR2: LGHNA, YSLEER. The CDR3 sequence: CASSLGTSGVYNEQFF.

This chain links TRBV24-1 with TRBJ1-2. The germline CDR1 and CDR2 sequences are KGHDR and SFDVKD. The CDR3 has 12 residues. The CDR3 loop is CATSDAGNGYTF.

This chain links TRBV10-3 with TRBJ1-2; TCRdb lists TRBD1, though no DNA is available to test this call. Germline assignment: CDR1 ENHRY and CDR2 SYGVKD. The CDR3 spans 13 residues. CDR3 sequence reads: CAISSDSRRGYTF.

The chain combines TRBV5-1 with TRBJ2-3; TCRdb's D gene call, TRBD2, goes unchecked for lack of DNA. Germline lookup yields CDR1 SGHRS and CDR2 YFSETQ. This CDR3 comprises 17 residues. The chain's CDR3 is CASSAGTSGYGTDTQYF.

The chain combines TRBV7-2 with TRBJ2-2; with no DNA, the TCRdb D assignment of TRBD2 cannot be verified. CDR3 size: 15 residues. Per germline, CDR1 SGHTA and CDR2 FQGNSA. The CDR3 loop is CASRGGAGGSGELFF.

The chain couples TRBV5-1 to TRBJ2-3; with no DNA, the TCRdb D assignment of TRBD2 cannot be verified. Germline loops: CDR1 SGHRS, CDR2 YFSETQ. The CDR3 sequence is 13 residues long. This CDR3 reads CASSFVGTYTQYF.

This chain joins TRBV28 and TRBJ2-7. The CDR3 contains 14 residues. The germline V gene encodes CDR1 MDHEN and CDR2 SYDVKM. CDR3 region: CASSLSREAYEQYF. The full variable domain, with the rest looked up from reference TRBV28 and TRBJ2-7, is DVKVTQSSRYLVKRTGEKVFLECVQDMDHENMFWYRQDPGLGLRLIYFSYDVKMKEKGDIPEGYSVSREKKERFSLILESASTNQTSMYLCASSLSREAYEQYFGPGTRLTVT.

The CDR3 sequence: CASSYSAGNTEAFF. This chain joins TRBV6-5 and TRBJ1-1. CDR3 length: 14 amino acids. Germline V gives CDR1 MNHEY, CDR2 SVGAGI.

The rearrangement links TRBV5-1 to TRBJ1-2. CDR3 size: 13 residues. The germline V gene has CDR1 SGHRS and CDR2 YFSETQ. The CDR3: CASSLETYDGYTF. The full variable domain, completed using reference TRBV5-1 and TRBJ1-2, is KAGVTQTPRYLIKTRGQQVTLSCSPISGHRSVSWYQQTPGQGLQFLFEYFSETQRNKGNFPGRFSGRQFSNSRSEMNVSTLELGDSALYLCASSLETYDGYTFGSGTRLTVV.

The chain carries TRBV4-3 and TRBJ2-3. This CDR3 is built from 13 residues. In germline, CDR1 is LGHNA, CDR2 YSLEER. The CDR3 here is CASSPSVHDTQYF.

This chain joins TRBV20-1 and TRBJ2-1; TCRdb outputs TRBD2, but without DNA this stays unchecked. Germline V gene data show CDR1 as DFQATT and CDR2 as SNEGSKA (reference sequence). This CDR3 spans 16 amino acids. CDR3 loop: CSGREENGRAWNEQFF.

V gene TRBV5-1 combines with J gene TRBJ1-1. CDR1 SGHRS and CDR2 YFSETQ come from the germline V gene. The CDR3 runs to 15 residues. CDR3 sequence: CATRRGGTQGTEAFF.

The chain uses TRBV29-1 and TRBJ1-2; absent DNA, TCRdb's TRBD1 call cannot be checked. CDR1 is SQVTM and CDR2 is ANQGSEA in the germline V gene. The CDR3 has 14 residues. The CDR3 loop is CSVEDSRQAYGYTF.

The V and J genes are TRBV6-1 and TRBJ2-7; TCRdb returns TRBD2, unconfirmable since there is no DNA. Germline V CDR1 and CDR2: MNHNS, SASEGT. This CDR3 comprises 15 residues. This CDR3 is CASSNPGTSGSEQYF.

V and J are TRBV19 and TRBJ1-2; lacking DNA, the TRBD1 call made by TCRdb goes unchecked. The CDR3 sequence is 14 residues long. Per germline, CDR1 LNHDA and CDR2 SQIVND (reference sequence). CDR3 region: CASTSGQGLYGYTF.

J is TRBJ2-3 and V is TRBV14; TCRdb names TRBD2, which stays unverified in the absence of DNA. This CDR3 has 15 amino acids. Per germline, CDR1 SGHDN and CDR2 FVKESK. The CDR3 sequence is CASSPRLAGTDTQYF.

This CDR3 reads CATLGGGSRERRNTGELFF. The rearrangement links TRBV11-1 to TRBJ2-2; TCRdb selects TRBD1, and the lack of DNA leaves this call unchecked. Looked up from germline, CDR1 is SGHAT and CDR2 is FQDESV (reference sequence). The CDR3 contains 19 residues.